The next 6 T cell receptor beta chains were all read from a single sample in a study of T-cell memory formation after mild COVID-19. TCRdb reprocessed the 5' RACE reads with MiXCR, giving one entry per CDR3 protein. The sample consists of 200,000 to 250,000 distinct CDR3 sequences, around 17% of them appearing once. Sequenced input: PBMCs or a T cell subset sorted from them (not recorded which). The receptors were gathered from a man aged 18-30 years who had mild COVID-19 (a few samples of this study predate the infection). Cell type and time point are not known.

This clonotype was detected only a few times. The chain has TRBV7-2 and TRBJ2-2; 7 bases are shared with TRBD2. The CDR3 length is 16 residues. V shed 3 bases and J 0 bases; nucleotides not matched to a gene: 4. Germline CDR1 and CDR2: SGHTA and FQGNSA. The CDR3 region is CASSFKAGPNTGELFF. The CDR3 nucleotides read TGTGCCAGCAGCTTTAAAGCGGGGCCGAACACCGGGGAGCTGTTTTTT. The entire variable domain, with the rest obtained from reference TRBV7-2 and TRBJ2-2, is as follows: GAGVSQSPSNKVTEKGKDVELRCDPISGHTALYWYRQSLGQGLEFLIYFQGNSAPDKSGLPSDRFSAERTGGSVSTLTIQRTQQEDSAVYLCASSFKAGPNTGELFFGEGSRLTVL.

This chain joins TRBV15 and TRBJ1-5; D possibly corresponds to TRBD1 (5 bases). Germline loops: CDR1 LNHNV, CDR2 YYDKDF (reference sequence). Trimming cost V 5 bases and J 10 bases, with 15 bases left between them. The CDR3 is 13 residues long. CDR3 in DNA: TGTGCCACCAGCTTGACGATGGGGACCCCCCAGCATTTT. Protein product: CATSLTMGTPQHF.

This clonotype was seen only a few times. The chain joins TRBV5-1 to TRBJ1-3; D is unclear. The V end lost 0 bases, the J end lost 0 bases, and 4 bases lay between the germline ends. The germline V gene encodes CDR1 SGHRS and CDR2 YFSETQ. This CDR3 comprises 14 residues. CDR3 in DNA: TGCGCCAGCAGCTTGGGGGTCTCTGGAAACACCATATATTTT. Translated, it gives CASSLGVSGNTIYF.

Regarding this clonotype: Mismatch with germline at one junction end may stem from a read error. The chain combines TRBV7-2 with TRBJ2-5, with a tentative D call TRBD2 (6 bases). Germline values: CDR1 SGHTA, CDR2 FQGNSA. CDR3 size: 14 residues. This chain's CDR3 is CASSLASNQETQYF. CDR3 nucleotide sequence: TGTGCCAGCAGCCTAGCGTCGAACCAAGAGACCCAGTACTTC.

Only a few counts were recorded for this clonotype. J is TRBJ1-2 and V is TRBV6-5; a possible D gene is TRBD1 (5 bases). Germline CDR1 is MNHEY and CDR2 is SVGAGI. The CDR3 is 15 amino acids. V was pared by 5 bases and J by 3 bases, with 16 bases between. CDR3 nucleotide sequence: TGTGCCAGCAGTAGATTCGTTGGGACCGACTATGGCTACACCTTC. Amino acid sequence: CASSRFVGTDYGYTF.

The chain recombines TRBV12-3 or TRBV12-4 with TRBJ2-3; D is ambiguous. This CDR3 contains 12 residues. V was shortened by 3 bases and J by 6 bases, with 7 bases between the two germline ends. The CDR3 DNA sequence: TGTGCCAGCAGTTTCACCCGGGATACGCAGTATTTT. Translation gives CASSFTRDTQYF.